Each of the 26 T cell receptor beta chains below was sequenced from the same sample in a study of spatial heterogeneity in lung cancer. Study-wide results and caveats: Intratumoral expanded alpha and beta TCR counts were found to track tumor mutation counts.

TCRdb passed the 5' RACE reads through MiXCR, listing each CDR3 protein once. The sample contains around 4,900 distinct CDR3 sequences, about an eighth of which appear only once. As for time point: sample taken at primary tumor resection. No antigen is known for these receptors. Sequencing used lung tumor tissue, obtained at surgery. The receptors come from a male donor with early-stage non-small cell lung cancer.

Ten or more counts support this clonotype. The library was designed around alpha chains, so this beta chain is a stray read whose abundance carries little weight. The V gene is TRBV12-3 or TRBV12-4, the J gene TRBJ2-5, with D unclear. The length of the CDR3 is 12 residues. The germline V and J ends were trimmed by 6 bases and 2 bases, with 7 bases remaining between them. The CDR3 spells CASRGSQETQYF. The CDR3 DNA reads as TGTGCCAGCAGGGGGTCACAAGAGACCCAGTACTTC.

This clonotype rates as medium-sized (0.01 to 0.1%). As an off-target read in a library built for alpha chains, this beta chain has a frequency of little significance. This chain connects TRBV6-5 to TRBJ1-6, with D maybe TRBD1 (6 bases). The V end was cut by 0 bases, the J end by 5 bases, with 14 bases between. Germline V gene data show CDR1 as MNHEY and CDR2 as SVGAGI. This CDR3 contains 17 residues. The CDR3, as DNA: TGTGCCAGCAGTTACTCATCGGGGGGCTTGGATAATTCACCCCTCCACTTT. Its translation is CASSYSSGGLDNSPLHF.

In this sample, this clonotype is medium-sized. Found in a library prepared for alpha chains, this beta chain is an off-target read, and its abundance has little meaning. This sequence joins TRBV4-3 and TRBJ2-3; D may correspond to TRBD1 or TRBD2 (6 bases each). This CDR3 region has 17 residues. Between the trimmed V and J ends, which lost 0 bases and 7 bases, there was a span of 20 bases. Germline V gene lookup returns CDR1 LGHNA and CDR2 YSLEER. The CDR3 nucleotides are TGCGCCAGCAGCCAAGATACCGGGGGCGTCCAAGCGAATACGCAGTATTTT. It specifies CASSQDTGGVQANTQYF.

Judged by abundance, this clonotype is medium-sized. The library was designed around alpha chains, so this beta chain is a stray read whose abundance carries little weight. The V call is TRBV5-1, the J call TRBJ2-5; TRBD2 matches 8 bases. This CDR3 region has 17 residues. Germline V gene sequence: CDR1 SGHRS, CDR2 YFSETQ. Losses at the gene ends were 0 bases for V and 1 base for J; bases not matched to a gene: 8. This chain's CDR3 is CASSLVLAGLRQETQYF. CDR3 DNA sequence: TGCGCCAGCAGCTTGGTGCTAGCGGGCCTCCGCCAAGAGACCCAGTACTTC. The full variable domain, in which reference TRBV5-1 and TRBJ2-5 provide the parts outside the CDR3, is KAGVTQTPRYLIKTRGQQVTLSCSPISGHRSVSWYQQTPGQGLQFLFEYFSETQRNKGNFPGRFSGRQFSNSRSEMNVSTLELGDSALYLCASSLVLAGLRQETQYFGPGTRLLVL.

This clonotype was counted at least ten times. As an off-target read in a library built for alpha chains, this beta chain has a frequency of little significance. The genes are TRBV29-1 and TRBJ2-5; D perhaps matches TRBD1 (6 bases). The CDR3 has 13 residues. In germline, CDR1 is SQVTM, CDR2 ANQGSEA. The V end lost 6 bases, the J end lost 5 bases, and 16 bases lay between the germline ends. CDR3 region: CSVATGTLETQYF. The CDR3 nucleotides read TGCAGCGTGGCCACTGGGACATTGGAGACCCAGTACTTC.

By proportion, this clonotype is medium-sized. This beta chain came through as a stray read in a library set up for alpha chains, and its size says little. The chain is built from TRBV9 and TRBJ2-7; D gene ambiguous. Trimming cost V 0 bases and J 7 bases, with 8 bases left between them. The CDR3 consists of 12 residues. Per germline, CDR1 SGDLS and CDR2 YYNGEE. CDR3 sequence: CASSVGPGEQYF. CDR3 DNA sequence: TGTGCCAGCAGCGTAGGGCCCGGTGAGCAGTACTTC.

By its share, this clonotype is medium-sized. This beta chain came through as a stray read in a library set up for alpha chains, and its size says little. The chain combines TRBV6-2 or TRBV6-3 with TRBJ2-7; D remains ambiguous. CDR1 is MNHEY, CDR2 SVGEGT, per germline. V was trimmed by 6 bases and J by 0 bases, leaving 9 bases between them. The CDR3 covers 13 residues. CDR3 region: CASRGPASYEQYF. The CDR3 DNA is TGTGCCAGCAGAGGTCCAGCCTCCTACGAGCAGTACTTC.

In this sample, this clonotype turned up many times. The size of this beta chain means little, since it is a stray read in a library made for alpha chains. The gene calls are TRBV18 and TRBJ2-7; no firm D call. Trimming took off 3 bases at V and 2 bases at J, with 11 bases between the two ends. Germline V gene lookup returns CDR1 KGHSH and CDR2 LQKENI. The CDR3 spans 14 residues. This CDR3 is CASSPPQGPYEQYF. The CDR3 DNA reads as TGTGCCAGCTCACCGCCTCAAGGGCCCTACGAGCAGTACTTC.

This clonotype appeared many times. A library made for alpha chains picked up this beta chain off target, so its size means little. The V and J genes are TRBV7-9 and TRBJ2-1, with a possible D match to TRBD2 (6 bases). The CDR3 extends over 16 amino acids. V lost 1 base and J 5 bases, leaving 15 bases between the germline ends. Germline CDR1 SEHNR, CDR2 FQNEAQ (reference sequence). Here the CDR3 DNA reads TGTGCCAGCAGCTTAGAAGGGTCATGGGGGGACAATGAGCAGTTCTTC. Protein product: CASSLEGSWGDNEQFF.

This clonotype was seen repeatedly, ten times or more. This beta chain came through as a stray read in a library set up for alpha chains, and its size says little. The chain links TRBV4-3 to TRBJ2-2, with 11 bases identical to TRBD2. This CDR3 spans 17 amino acids. Germline V gene sequence: CDR1 LGHNA, CDR2 YSLEER. V was pared by 5 bases and J by 2 bases, with 7 bases of the junction left unmatched. CDR3 nucleotides: TGCGCCAGCAGCACCCGCACTAGCGGGAGAAACACCGGGGAGCTGTTTTTT. As protein: CASSTRTSGRNTGELFF.

In this sample, this clonotype turned up many times. This beta chain represents an off-target read in a library built for alpha chains; its size is of limited meaning. The chain uses TRBV19 and TRBJ2-5; possible D gene TRBD2, 5 bases. V shed 7 bases and J shed 5 bases, with 17 bases lying between them. The CDR3 covers 14 residues. Germline assignment: CDR1 LNHDA and CDR2 SQIVND (reference sequence). This chain's CDR3 is CASTPGGSVETQYF. In nucleotides, the CDR3 is TGTGCCAGTACCCCCGGCGGGTCGGTTGAGACCCAGTACTTC.

Turning to this clonotype: With the library built for alpha chains, this beta chain is off target and its frequency is not meaningful. The chain joins TRBV20-1 to TRBJ2-3, with 14 bases that match TRBD2. The V and J ends lost 3 bases and 5 bases, in that order; junction bases with no gene match: 1. Germline lookup yields CDR1 DFQATT and CDR2 SNEGSKA (reference sequence). The CDR3 length is 14 residues. The CDR3 bases are TGCAGTGCTAGGGGACTAGCGGGGGAAGATACGCAGTATTTT. This gives the protein CSARGLAGEDTQYF.

By share, this clonotype counts as medium-sized. Because this beta chain is a stray read in a library intended to capture alpha chains, its abundance should not be given much weight. The chain recombines TRBV7-9 with TRBJ1-4; possibly TRBD1 for D (5 bases). V was shortened by 2 bases and J by 8 bases, with 15 bases between the two germline ends. This CDR3 spans 15 amino acids. CDR1 is SEHNR and CDR2 is FQNEAQ in the germline V gene (reference sequence). The CDR3 here is CASSLMAGGREKLFF. The CDR3 region has the DNA TGTGCCAGCAGCTTAATGGCTGGGGGTCGGGAAAAACTGTTTTTT.

Concerning this clonotype itself: This beta chain lies outside the target of a library built for alpha chains; its clone size means little. The gene calls are TRBV27 and TRBJ1-2, with D perhaps TRBD1 (5 bases). This CDR3 is 12 amino acids long. Per the germline V gene, CDR1 is MNHEY and CDR2 is SMNVEV (reference sequence). V was pared by 6 bases and J by 6 bases, with 11 bases between. The CDR3 bases are TGTGCCAGCAGAACCGGCAGGGATGGCTACACCTTC. The encoded protein is CASRTGRDGYTF.

In this sample, this clonotype turned up many times. The library was built for alpha chains, so this beta chain is an off-target read and its size means little. The chain is built from TRBV6-5 and TRBJ2-7, with D possibly being TRBD1 (6 bases). The CDR3 totals 14 residues. Germline V gene sequence: CDR1 MNHEY, CDR2 SVGAGI. Trimming removed 6 bases from V and 5 bases from J, with 17 bases in between. The DNA of the CDR3 is TGTGCCAGCAGCCAACAGGGAAGGTACGACGAGCAGTACTTC. It is translated as CASSQQGRYDEQYF.

The table lists this clonotype with many counts. This beta chain slipped into a library made for alpha chains as a stray read, so its size is not meaningful. CDR3 in amino acids: CAWILQGKETQYF. The CDR3 region has the DNA TGTGCCTGGATACTACAGGGTAAAGAGACCCAGTACTTC. The rearrangement uses TRBV30 and TRBJ2-5; TRBD1 might be the D (6 bases). V lost 4 bases and J 3 bases, leaving 12 bases between the germline ends. The CDR3 length is 13 residues. The germline gives CDR1 GTSNPN, CDR2 SVGIG (reference sequence).

Sample share makes this clonotype medium-sized. With the library built for alpha chains, this beta chain is off target and its frequency is not meaningful. This sequence joins TRBV29-1 and TRBJ2-7; 8 bases line up with TRBD1. V was clipped by 7 bases and J by 6 bases; unmatched bases: 8. The CDR3 has 12 residues. Germline loops: CDR1 SQVTM, CDR2 ANQGSEA. In nucleotides, the CDR3 is TGCAGCGCTAGACAGGGGATGGGCGAGCAGTACTTC. This translates into CSARQGMGEQYF.

This clonotype came up a few times. Being off target in a library aimed at alpha chains, this beta chain has a size of little meaning. The V call is TRBV7-2, the J call TRBJ2-2; TRBD2 might be the D (6 bases). CDR1 is SGHTA and CDR2 is FQGNSA in the germline V gene. The CDR3 totals 16 residues. Trimming left V 1 base short and J 4 bases short, with 13 bases between. CDR3 nucleotides: TGTGCCAGCAGCTTAGTTGCGGGGTTGGCCACCGGGGAGCTGTTTTTT. Protein sequence: CASSLVAGLATGELFF.

This clonotype occurred many times. This beta chain is a stray read from a library made for alpha chains; its abundance is not meaningful. The chain combines TRBV29-1 with TRBJ2-7, with 7 positions matching TRBD1. The germline V gene encodes CDR1 SQVTM and CDR2 ANQGSEA. J was trimmed by 5 bases and V by 6 bases; bases with no gene match: 4. The CDR3 extends over 11 amino acids. CDR3 in DNA: TGCAGCGTACAAACAGGGGACGAGCAGTACTTC. It encodes CSVQTGDEQYF.

This clonotype was found many times. This beta chain is a stray read from a library made for alpha chains; its abundance is not meaningful. The V and J genes are TRBV12-3 or TRBV12-4 and TRBJ2-5, with 7 bases matching TRBD1. CDR3 size: 13 residues. V was clipped by 5 bases and J by 7 bases; unmatched bases: 7. The CDR3 DNA reads as TGTGCCAGCAGTCCCTCGGACAGGTCGACCCAGTACTTC. This sequence encodes CASSPSDRSTQYF.

This clonotype was counted ten times or more. The library was prepared for alpha chains; this beta chain is a stray read, so its frequency means little. The chain links TRBV6-6 to TRBJ1-1, with D unclear. This CDR3 contains 11 residues. From germline, CDR1 is MNHNY and CDR2 SVGAGI (reference sequence). Trimming shortened V by 7 bases and J by 7 bases, and 10 bases separated the two germline ends. The CDR3: CASTEVNEAFF. Written as DNA, the CDR3 is TGTGCCAGCACTGAGGTGAATGAAGCTTTCTTT.

This clonotype was counted many times. This beta chain is an unintended read in a library built for alpha chains; its size means little. The V call is TRBV5-4, the J call TRBJ2-3; 8 bases map to TRBD2. The CDR3 is 16 residues long. V shed 2 bases and J 4 bases; nucleotides not matched to a gene: 9. The V gene's germline CDR1 is SGHNT and CDR2 YYREEE (reference sequence). CDR3 nucleotide sequence: TGTGCCAGCAGCTTTGAAAGCGGGAGAGGGGCAGATACGCAGTATTTT. This encodes CASSFESGRGADTQYF.

This clonotype ranks as medium-sized. This beta chain is off target for a library built for alpha chains, so its abundance means little. The V and J genes are TRBV19 and TRBJ2-7; TRBD2 aligns across 7 bases. This CDR3 has 13 residues. Germline CDR1 is LNHDA and CDR2 is SQIVND (reference sequence). The V segment lost 5 bases and the J segment 3 bases; nucleotides outside the gene matches: 4. The CDR3 loop reads CASSWSGGYEQYF. The CDR3 DNA reads as TGTGCCAGTAGTTGGTCGGGGGGCTACGAGCAGTACTTC.

About this clonotype: Little can be read into the size of this beta chain, an off-target read in a library designed for alpha chains. The rearrangement links TRBV7-2 to TRBJ2-1; 8 bases align to TRBD2. This CDR3 region has 14 residues. Germline trimming cut 1 base from V and 7 bases from J; bases unmatched to any gene: 3. Germline CDR1 and CDR2: SGHTA and FQGNSA. The CDR3, as DNA: TGTGCCAGCAGCTTAGACGGGGGGGAAAATGAGCAGTTCTTC. It specifies CASSLDGGENEQFF.

Concerning this clonotype: A library prepared for alpha chains yielded this beta chain as an off-target read; its size is of little meaning. The CDR3 region has the DNA TGTGCCAGCAGGCCGACAACGACCGATGGCTACACCTTC. It translates to CASRPTTTDGYTF. This rearrangement joins TRBV6-5 to TRBJ1-2; D remains unclear. Trimming removed 6 bases at V and 6 bases at J, with 14 bases between. There are 13 residues in the CDR3. Germline CDR1 reads MNHEY; CDR2 reads SVGAGI.

Concerning this clonotype itself: Little can be read into the size of this beta chain, an off-target read in a library designed for alpha chains. CDR3 bases: TGTGCCACCAGCCTAGCGGGAGGAAGCACAGATACGCAGTATTTT. It is translated as CATSLAGGSTDTQYF. J is TRBJ2-3 and V is TRBV15, with 11 bases fitting TRBD2. CDR3 length: 15 amino acids. V lost 5 bases and J lost 0; bases outside the gene matches: 1. CDR1 and CDR2 (germline): LNHNV, YYDKDF (reference sequence).